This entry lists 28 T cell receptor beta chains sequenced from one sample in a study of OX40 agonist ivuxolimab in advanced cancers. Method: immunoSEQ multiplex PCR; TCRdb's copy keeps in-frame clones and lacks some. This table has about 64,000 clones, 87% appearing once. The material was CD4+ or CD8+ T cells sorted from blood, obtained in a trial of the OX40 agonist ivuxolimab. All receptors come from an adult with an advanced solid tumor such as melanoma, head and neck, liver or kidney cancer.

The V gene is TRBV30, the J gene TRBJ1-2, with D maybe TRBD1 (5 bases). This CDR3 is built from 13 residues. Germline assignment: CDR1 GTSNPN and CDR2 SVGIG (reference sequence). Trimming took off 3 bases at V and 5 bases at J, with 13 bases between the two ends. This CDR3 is CAWRAREWYGYTF. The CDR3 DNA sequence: TGTGCCTGGAGGGCCAGGGAGTGGTATGGCTACACCTTC.

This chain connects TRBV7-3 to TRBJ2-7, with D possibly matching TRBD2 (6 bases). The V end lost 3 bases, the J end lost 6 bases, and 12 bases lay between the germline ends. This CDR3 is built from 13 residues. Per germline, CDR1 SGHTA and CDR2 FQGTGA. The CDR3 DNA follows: TGTGCCAGCAGCTTGATACGGGGGAGCGAGCAGTACTTC. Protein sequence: CASSLIRGSEQYF.

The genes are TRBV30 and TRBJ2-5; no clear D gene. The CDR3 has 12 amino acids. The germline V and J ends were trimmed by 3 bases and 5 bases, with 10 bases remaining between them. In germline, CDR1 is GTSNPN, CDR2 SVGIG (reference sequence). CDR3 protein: CAWRSSLETQYF. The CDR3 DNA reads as TGTGCCTGGAGGAGTTCTCTGGAGACCCAGTACTTC.

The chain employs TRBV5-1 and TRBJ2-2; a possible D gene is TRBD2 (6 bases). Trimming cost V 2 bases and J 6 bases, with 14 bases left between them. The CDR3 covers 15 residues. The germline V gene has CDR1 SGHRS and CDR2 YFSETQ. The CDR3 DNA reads TGCGCCAGCAGCTTTTTCCTAGCGAGTTCCGGGGAGCTGTTTTTT. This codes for CASSFFLASSGELFF.

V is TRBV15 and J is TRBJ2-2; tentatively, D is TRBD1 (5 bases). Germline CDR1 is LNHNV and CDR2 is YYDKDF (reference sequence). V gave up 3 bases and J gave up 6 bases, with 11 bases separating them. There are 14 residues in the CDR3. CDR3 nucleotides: TGTGCCACCAGCAGCCAGGGAAGGTCCGGGGAGCTGTTTTTT. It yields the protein CATSSQGRSGELFF.

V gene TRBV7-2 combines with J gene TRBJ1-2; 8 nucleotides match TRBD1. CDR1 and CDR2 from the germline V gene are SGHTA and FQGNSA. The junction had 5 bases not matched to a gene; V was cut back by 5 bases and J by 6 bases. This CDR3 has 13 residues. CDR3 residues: CASSLQGENGYTF. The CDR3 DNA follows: TGTGCCAGCAGCCTACAGGGGGAGAATGGCTACACCTTC.

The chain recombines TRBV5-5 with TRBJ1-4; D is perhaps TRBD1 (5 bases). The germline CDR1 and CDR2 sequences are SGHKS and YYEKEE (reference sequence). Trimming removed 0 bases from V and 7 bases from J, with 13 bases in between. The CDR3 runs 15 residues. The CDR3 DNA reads TGTGCCAGCAGCTTGGATGCAGGGATTTTTGAAAAACTGTTTTTT. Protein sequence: CASSLDAGIFEKLFF.

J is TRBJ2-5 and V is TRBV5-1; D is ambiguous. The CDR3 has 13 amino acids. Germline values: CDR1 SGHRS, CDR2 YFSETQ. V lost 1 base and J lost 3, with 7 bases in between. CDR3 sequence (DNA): TGCGCCAGCAGCTTGTGGCAGAAAGAGACCCAGTACTTC. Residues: CASSLWQKETQYF.

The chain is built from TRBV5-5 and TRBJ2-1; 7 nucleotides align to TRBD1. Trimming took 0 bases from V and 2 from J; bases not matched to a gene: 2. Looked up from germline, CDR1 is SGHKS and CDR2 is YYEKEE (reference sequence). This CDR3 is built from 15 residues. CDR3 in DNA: TGTGCCAGCAGCTTGGGAGGGGGCGCCTACAATGAGCAGTTCTTC. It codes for CASSLGGGAYNEQFF.

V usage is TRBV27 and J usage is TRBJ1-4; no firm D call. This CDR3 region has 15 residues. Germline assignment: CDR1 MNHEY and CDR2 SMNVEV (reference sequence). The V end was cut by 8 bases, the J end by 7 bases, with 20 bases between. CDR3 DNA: TGTGCCAGCCAGCGGGGTGCTAGGGCTGGTGAAAAACTGTTTTTT. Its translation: CASQRGARAGEKLFF.

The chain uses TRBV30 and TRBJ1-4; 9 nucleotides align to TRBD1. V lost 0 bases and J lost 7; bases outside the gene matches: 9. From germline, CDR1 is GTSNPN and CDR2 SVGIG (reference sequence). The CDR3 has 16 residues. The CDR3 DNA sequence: TGTGCCTGGAGTGTGCGGTTTATGGGACAGGGTGAAAAACTGTTTTTT. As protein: CAWSVRFMGQGEKLFF.

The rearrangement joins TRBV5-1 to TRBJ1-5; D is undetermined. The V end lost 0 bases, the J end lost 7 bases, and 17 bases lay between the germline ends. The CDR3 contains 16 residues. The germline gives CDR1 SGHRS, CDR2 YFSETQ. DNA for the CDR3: TGCGCCAGCAGCTTGGCCGGAGGGCTCGGGATCCAGCCCCAGCATTTT. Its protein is CASSLAGGLGIQPQHF.

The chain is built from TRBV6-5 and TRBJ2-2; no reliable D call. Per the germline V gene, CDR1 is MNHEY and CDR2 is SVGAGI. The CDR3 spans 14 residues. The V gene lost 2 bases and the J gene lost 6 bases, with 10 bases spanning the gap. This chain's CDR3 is CASSYRALAGELFF. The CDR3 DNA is TGTGCCAGCAGTTACCGGGCACTCGCCGGGGAGCTGTTTTTT.

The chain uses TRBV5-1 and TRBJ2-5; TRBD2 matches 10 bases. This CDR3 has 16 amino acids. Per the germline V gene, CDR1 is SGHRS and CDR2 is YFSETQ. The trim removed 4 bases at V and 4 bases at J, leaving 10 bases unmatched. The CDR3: CASSIGGTSVGETQYF. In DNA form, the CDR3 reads TGCGCCAGCAGCATCGGGGGGACTAGCGTTGGAGAGACCCAGTACTTC.

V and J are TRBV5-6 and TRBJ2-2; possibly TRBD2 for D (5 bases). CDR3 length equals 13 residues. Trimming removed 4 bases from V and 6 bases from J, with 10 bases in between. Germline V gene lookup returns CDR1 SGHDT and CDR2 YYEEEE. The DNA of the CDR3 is TGTGCCAGCAGCCTAGCTGCCGCCGGGGAGCTGTTTTTT. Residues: CASSLAAAGELFF.

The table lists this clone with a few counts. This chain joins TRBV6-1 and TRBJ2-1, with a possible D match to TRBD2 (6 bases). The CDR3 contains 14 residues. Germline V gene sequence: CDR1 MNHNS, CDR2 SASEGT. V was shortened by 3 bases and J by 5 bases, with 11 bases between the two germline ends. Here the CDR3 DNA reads TGTGCCAGCAGTGATTGGACGGGAGACAATGAGCAGTTCTTC. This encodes CASSDWTGDNEQFF.

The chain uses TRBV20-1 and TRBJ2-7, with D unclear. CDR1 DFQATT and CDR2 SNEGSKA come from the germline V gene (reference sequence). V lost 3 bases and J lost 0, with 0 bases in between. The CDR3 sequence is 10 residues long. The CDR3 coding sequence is TGCAGTGCTAGCTCCTACGAGCAGTACTTC. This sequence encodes CSASSYEQYF.

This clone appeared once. CDR3 sequence: CASSEYFTGNIADTQYF. The CDR3 DNA reads as TGTGCCAGCAGTGAATATTTCACAGGGAACATTGCAGATACGCAGTATTTT. The V gene is TRBV25-1, the J gene TRBJ2-3, with D perhaps TRBD1 (6 bases). Germline V CDR1 and CDR2: MGHDK, SYGVNS. V lost 0 bases, J lost 4 bases, and 17 bases lay in between. The CDR3 length is 17 residues.

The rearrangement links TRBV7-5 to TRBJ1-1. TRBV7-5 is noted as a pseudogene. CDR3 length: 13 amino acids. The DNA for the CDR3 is TGTGCCAGAAGCTTAGTGGAGAACACTGAAGCTTTCTTT. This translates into CARSLVENTEAFF.

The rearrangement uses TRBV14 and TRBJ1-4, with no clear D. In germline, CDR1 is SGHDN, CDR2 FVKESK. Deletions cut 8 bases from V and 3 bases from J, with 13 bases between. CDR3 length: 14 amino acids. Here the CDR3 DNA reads TGTGCCAGCTCGACGCTTGCGTCTAATGAAAAACTGTTTTTT. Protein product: CASSTLASNEKLFF.

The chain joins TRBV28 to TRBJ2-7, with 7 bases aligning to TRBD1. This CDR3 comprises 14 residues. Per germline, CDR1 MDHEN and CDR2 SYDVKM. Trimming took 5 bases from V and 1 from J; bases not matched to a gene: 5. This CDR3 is CASSQTTGSYEQYF. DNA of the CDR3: TGTGCCAGCAGTCAAACGACAGGGTCCTACGAGCAGTACTTC.

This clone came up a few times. The CDR3: CASSLMNTEAFF. The CDR3 DNA reads TGTGCCAGCAGTTTAATGAACACTGAAGCTTTCTTT. The chain uses TRBV28 and TRBJ1-1, with D hard to call. The CDR3 runs to 12 residues. The ends were cut back, 2 bases at V and 0 bases at J, with 1 base in the middle. The germline CDR1 and CDR2 sequences are MDHEN and SYDVKM.

The CDR3: CASSLEGGPETQYF. CDR3 sequence (DNA): TGTGCCAGCAGTTTGGAGGGAGGGCCGGAGACCCAGTACTTC. This chain uses TRBV6-1 with TRBJ2-5; 7 nucleotides agree with TRBD2. V lost 5 bases, J lost 5 bases, and 8 bases stayed unmatched. Looked up from germline, CDR1 is MNHNS and CDR2 is SASEGT. The length of the CDR3 is 14 residues.

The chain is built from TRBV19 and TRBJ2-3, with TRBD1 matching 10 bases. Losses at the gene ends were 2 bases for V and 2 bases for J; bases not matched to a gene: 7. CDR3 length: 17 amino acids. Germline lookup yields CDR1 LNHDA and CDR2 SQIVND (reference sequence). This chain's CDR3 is CASSINRDRGYTDTQYF. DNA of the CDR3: TGTGCCAGTAGTATAAACCGGGACAGGGGTTACACAGATACGCAGTATTTT.

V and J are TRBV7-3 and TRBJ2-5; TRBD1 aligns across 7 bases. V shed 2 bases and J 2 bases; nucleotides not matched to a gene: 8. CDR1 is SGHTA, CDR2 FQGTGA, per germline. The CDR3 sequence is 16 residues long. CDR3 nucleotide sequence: TGTGCCAGCAGCTTATCTTCCGCAGGGGGTCAAGAGACCCAGTACTTC. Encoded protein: CASSLSSAGGQETQYF.

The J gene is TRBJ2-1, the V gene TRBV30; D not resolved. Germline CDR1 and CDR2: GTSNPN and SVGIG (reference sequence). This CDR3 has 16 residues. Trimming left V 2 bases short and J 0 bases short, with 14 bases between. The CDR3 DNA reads TGTGCCTGGAGTTTTAAAAGAAGCGTCTCCTACAATGAGCAGTTCTTC. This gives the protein CAWSFKRSVSYNEQFF.

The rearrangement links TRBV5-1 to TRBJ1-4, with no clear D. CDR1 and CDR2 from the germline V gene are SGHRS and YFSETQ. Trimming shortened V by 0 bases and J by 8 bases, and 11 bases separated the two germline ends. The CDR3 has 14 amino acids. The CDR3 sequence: CASSLEPMGEKLFF. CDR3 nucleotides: TGCGCCAGCAGCTTGGAACCGATGGGGGAAAAACTGTTTTTT.

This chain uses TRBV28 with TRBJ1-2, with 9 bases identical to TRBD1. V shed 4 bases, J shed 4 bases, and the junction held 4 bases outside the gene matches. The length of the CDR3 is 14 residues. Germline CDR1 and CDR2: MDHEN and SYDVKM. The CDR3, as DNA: TGTGCCAGCAGTTGGACAGGGGAGGTCTATGGCTACACCTTC. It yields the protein CASSWTGEVYGYTF.